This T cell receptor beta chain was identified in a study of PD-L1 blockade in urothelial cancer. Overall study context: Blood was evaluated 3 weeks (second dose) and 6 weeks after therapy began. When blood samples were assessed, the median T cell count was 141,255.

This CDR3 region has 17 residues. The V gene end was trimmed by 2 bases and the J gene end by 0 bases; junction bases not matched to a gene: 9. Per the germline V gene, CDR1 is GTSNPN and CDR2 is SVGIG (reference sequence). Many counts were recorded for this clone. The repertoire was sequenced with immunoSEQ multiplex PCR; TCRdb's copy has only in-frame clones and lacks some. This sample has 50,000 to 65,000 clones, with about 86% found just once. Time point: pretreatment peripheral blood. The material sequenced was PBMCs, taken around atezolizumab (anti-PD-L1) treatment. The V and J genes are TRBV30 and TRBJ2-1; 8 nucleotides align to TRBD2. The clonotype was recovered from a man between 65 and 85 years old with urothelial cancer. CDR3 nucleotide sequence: TGTGCCTGGAGTAGTCTCCGCGGGAGGTTCTCCTACAATGAGCAGTTCTTC. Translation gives CAWSSLRGRFSYNEQFF.